The present T cell receptor (beta chain) was sequenced within a study of blood T cell repertoires in COVID-19. Participants came from about two dozen US areas, aged roughly 18 to 89 years. The germline V and J ends were trimmed by 4 bases and 7 bases, with 13 bases remaining between them. The V gene's germline CDR1 is MNHEY and CDR2 SMNVEV (reference sequence). The CDR3 consists of 14 residues. Using immunoSEQ multiplex PCR, the repertoire was profiled, and TCRdb retains in-frame clones only, with some absent. The table includes a few hundred thousand clones, about 92% detected once. The sample was PBMCs or T cells enriched from blood (not recorded which). This clonotype originated in a man aged 18 to 29 who had recovered from COVID-19. This chain links TRBV27 with TRBJ1-4; tentatively, D is TRBD1 (6 bases). CDR3 nucleotides: TGTGCCAGCAGTTGGGGGCCTGGGGGTGAAAAACTGTTTTTT. Translating it yields CASSWGPGGEKLFF.